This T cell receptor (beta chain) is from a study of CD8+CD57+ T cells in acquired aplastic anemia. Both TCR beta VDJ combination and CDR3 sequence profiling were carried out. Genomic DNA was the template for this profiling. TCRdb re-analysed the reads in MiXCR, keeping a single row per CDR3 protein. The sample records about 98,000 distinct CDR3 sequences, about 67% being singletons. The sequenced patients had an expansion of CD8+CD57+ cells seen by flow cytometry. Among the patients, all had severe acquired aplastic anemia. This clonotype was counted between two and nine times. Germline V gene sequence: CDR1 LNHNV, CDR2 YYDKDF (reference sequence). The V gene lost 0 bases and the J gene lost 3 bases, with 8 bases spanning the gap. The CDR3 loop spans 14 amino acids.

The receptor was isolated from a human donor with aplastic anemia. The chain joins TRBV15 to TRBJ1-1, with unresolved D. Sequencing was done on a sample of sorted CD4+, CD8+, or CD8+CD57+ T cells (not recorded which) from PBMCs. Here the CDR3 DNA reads TGTGCCACCAGCAGAGATCCCGGGGACACTGAAGCTTTCTTT. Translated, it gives CATSRDPGDTEAFF.